This TCR beta chain came from a study of blood T cell repertoires in COVID-19. Study processing details: Researchers report that nucleated cell counts were estimated from reference gene primer amplification. Here immunoSEQ multiplex PCR was the method, and the copy in TCRdb shows in-frame clones only, minus some. The DNA gave D and trimming, while V, J and clone size come from that table. Of around 120,000 clones listed, around 81% were seen once; the top ten hold about 2.3%. The CDR3 consists of 15 residues. Trimming cost V 6 bases and J 0 bases; bases outside gene matches: 4. The V gene's germline CDR1 is KGHSH and CDR2 LQKENI.

The material sequenced was peripheral blood. V and J are TRBV18 and TRBJ2-5; 10 bases fit TRBD2. The TCR originated in a man in his sixties or seventies with acute or convalescent COVID-19. The CDR3 loop is CASSRAGGHQETQYF. The DNA for the CDR3 is TGTGCCAGCTCCCGAGCGGGGGGGCACCAAGAGACCCAGTACTTC.